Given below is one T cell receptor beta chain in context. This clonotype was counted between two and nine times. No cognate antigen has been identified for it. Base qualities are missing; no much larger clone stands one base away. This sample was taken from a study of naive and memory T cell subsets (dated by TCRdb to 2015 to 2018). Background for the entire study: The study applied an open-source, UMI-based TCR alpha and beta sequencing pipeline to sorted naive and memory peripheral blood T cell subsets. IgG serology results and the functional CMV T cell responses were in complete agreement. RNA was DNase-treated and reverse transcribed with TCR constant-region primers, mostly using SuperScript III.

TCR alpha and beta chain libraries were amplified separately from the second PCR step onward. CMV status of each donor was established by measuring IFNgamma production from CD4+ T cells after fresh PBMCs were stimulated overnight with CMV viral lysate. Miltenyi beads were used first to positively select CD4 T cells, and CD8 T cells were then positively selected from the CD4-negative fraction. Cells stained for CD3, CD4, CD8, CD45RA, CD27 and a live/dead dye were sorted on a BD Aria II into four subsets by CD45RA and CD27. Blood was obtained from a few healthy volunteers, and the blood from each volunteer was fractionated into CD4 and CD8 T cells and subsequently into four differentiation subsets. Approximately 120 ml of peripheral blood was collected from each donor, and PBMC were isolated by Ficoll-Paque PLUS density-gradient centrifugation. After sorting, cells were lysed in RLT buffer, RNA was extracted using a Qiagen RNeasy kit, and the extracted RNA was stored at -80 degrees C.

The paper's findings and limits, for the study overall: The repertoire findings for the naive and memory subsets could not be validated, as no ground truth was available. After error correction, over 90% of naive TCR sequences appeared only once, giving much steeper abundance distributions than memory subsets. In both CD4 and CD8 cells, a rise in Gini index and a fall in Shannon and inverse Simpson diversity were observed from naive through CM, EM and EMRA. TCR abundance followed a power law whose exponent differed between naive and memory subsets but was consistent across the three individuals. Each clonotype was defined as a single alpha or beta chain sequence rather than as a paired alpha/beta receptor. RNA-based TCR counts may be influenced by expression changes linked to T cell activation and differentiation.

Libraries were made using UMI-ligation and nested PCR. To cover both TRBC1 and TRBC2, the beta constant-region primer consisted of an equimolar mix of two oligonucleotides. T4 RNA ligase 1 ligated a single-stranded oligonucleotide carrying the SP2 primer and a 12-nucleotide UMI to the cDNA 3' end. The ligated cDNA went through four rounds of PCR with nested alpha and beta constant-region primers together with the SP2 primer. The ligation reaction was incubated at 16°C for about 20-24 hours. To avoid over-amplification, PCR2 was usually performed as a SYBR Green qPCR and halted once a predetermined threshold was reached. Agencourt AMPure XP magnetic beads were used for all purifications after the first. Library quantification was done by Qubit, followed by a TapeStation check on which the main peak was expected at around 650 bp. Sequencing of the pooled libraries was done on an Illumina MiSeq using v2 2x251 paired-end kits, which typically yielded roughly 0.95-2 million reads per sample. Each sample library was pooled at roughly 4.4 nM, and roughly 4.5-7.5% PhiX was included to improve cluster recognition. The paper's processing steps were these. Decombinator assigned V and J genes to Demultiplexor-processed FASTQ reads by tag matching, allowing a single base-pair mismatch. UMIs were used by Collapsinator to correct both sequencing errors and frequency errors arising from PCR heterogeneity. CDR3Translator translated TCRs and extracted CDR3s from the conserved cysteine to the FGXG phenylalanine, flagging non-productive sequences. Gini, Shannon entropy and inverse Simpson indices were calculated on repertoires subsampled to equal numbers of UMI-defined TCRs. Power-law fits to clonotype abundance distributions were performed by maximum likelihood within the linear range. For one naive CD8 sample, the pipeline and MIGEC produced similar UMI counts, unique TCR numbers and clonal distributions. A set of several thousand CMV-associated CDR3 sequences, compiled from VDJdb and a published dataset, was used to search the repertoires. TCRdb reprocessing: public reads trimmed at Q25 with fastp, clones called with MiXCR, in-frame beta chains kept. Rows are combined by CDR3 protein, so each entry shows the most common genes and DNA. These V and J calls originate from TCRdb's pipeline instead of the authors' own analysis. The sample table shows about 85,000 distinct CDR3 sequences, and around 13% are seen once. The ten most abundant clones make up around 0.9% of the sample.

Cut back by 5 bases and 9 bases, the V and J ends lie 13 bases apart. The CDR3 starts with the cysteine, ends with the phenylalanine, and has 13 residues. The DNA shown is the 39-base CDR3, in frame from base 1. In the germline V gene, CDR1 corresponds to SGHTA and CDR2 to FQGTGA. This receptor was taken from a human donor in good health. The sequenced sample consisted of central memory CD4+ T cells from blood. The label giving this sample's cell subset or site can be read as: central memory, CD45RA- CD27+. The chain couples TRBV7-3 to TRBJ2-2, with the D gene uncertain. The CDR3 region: CASSPGFRRELFF. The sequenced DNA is TGTGCCAGCAGCCCGGGCTTCCGCCGGGAGCTGTTTTTT. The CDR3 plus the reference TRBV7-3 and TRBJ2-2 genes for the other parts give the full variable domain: GAGVSQTPSNKVTEKGKYVELRCDPISGHTALYWYRQSLGQGPEFLIYFQGTGAADDSGLPNDRFFAVRPEGSVSTLKIQRTERGDSAVYLCASSPGFRRELFFGEGSRLTVL.